Listed below are T cell receptor beta chains from one sample, sequenced in a study of cytomegalovirus exposure and HLA in healthy donors. TCRdb's copy holds only in-frame clones and misses some; the assay was immunoSEQ multiplex PCR. The table has more than 100,000 clones, around three quarters seen once; the top ten hold about 9.4%. The source material was PBMCs. Source of these receptors: a woman aged 18-29 years in good health and CMV-seropositive. The CDR3 runs from the conserved cysteine through the conserved F or W. D genes are given only for firm matches. Expanded clones are given a class, and other clones once, few, many or no size at all.

TRBV11-2	-	TRBJ1-2	-	CASSLGQPNYGYTF	TGTGCCAGCAGCTTAGGACAGCCCAACTATGGCTACACCTTC
TRBV7-2	TRBD2	TRBJ2-7	-	CASSSIAGGIYEQYF	TGTGCCAGCAGCTCTATAGCGGGAGGTATCTACGAGCAGTACTTC
TRBV9	TRBD2	TRBJ2-1	-	CASSDRTSGWNEQFF	TGTGCCAGCAGCGATCGGACTAGCGGGTGGAATGAGCAGTTCTTC
TRBV19	TRBD2	TRBJ2-1	few	CASSIRSGRTNEQFF	TGTGCCAGTAGTATACGAAGCGGGAGAACCAATGAGCAGTTCTTC
TRBV4-2	-	TRBJ1-4	few	CASSLRTETTTNEKLFF	TGTGCCAGCAGCCTTCGGACAGAGACGACAACTAATGAAAAACTGTTTTTT
TRBV7-2	-	TRBJ1-1	-	CASSPGPGQTNTEAFF	TGTGCCAGCAGCCCAGGCCCCGGACAGACGAACACTGAAGCTTTCTTT
TRBV9	TRBD2	TRBJ2-1	-	CASSGSISGRPENEQFF	TGTGCCAGCAGCGGCTCGATAAGCGGGAGGCCTGAGAATGAGCAGTTCTTC
TRBV25-1	TRBD2	TRBJ2-7	-	CASSERLAGVYEQYF	TGTGCCAGCAGTGAGAGACTAGCGGGAGTATACGAGCAGTACTTC
TRBV25-1	TRBD2	TRBJ2-1	-	CASSEVGLAGGEQFF	TGTGCCAGCAGTGAAGTGGGACTAGCGGGAGGTGAGCAGTTCTTC
TRBV5-1	-	TRBJ1-1	-	CASSSQGNTEAFF	TGCGCCAGCAGCTCACAGGGGAACACTGAAGCTTTCTTT
TRBV6-6	-	TRBJ2-7	-	CASSDYSQGYEQYF	TGTGCCAGCAGCGATTATTCACAGGGTTACGAGCAGTACTTC
TRBV5-6	-	TRBJ1-2	-	CASSQGDYGYTF	TGTGCCAGCAGCCAAGGGGATTATGGCTACACCTTC
TRBV27	-	TRBJ2-5	-	CASSFQGWETQYF	TGTGCCAGCAGTTTTCAGGGATGGGAGACCCAGTACTTC
TRBV5-1	TRBD1	TRBJ2-1	-	CASSARTGLEQFF	TGCGCCAGCAGCGCCAGGACAGGGCTTGAGCAGTTCTTC
TRBV10-3	-	TRBJ1-5	-	CAINNPGQPQHF	TGTGCCATCAATAATCCGGGTCAGCCCCAGCATTTT
TRBV4-3	-	TRBJ1-2	-	CASSQDSALSGYTF	TGCGCCAGCAGCCAAGACAGCGCACTATCTGGCTACACCTTC
TRBV6-1	-	TRBJ1-5	-	CATRKRSDDDQPQHF	TGTGCCACCCGGAAGAGGAGTGACGACGATCAGCCCCAGCATTTT
TRBV6-1	TRBD2	TRBJ2-3	-	CASSEQGLAGFRDTQYF	TGTGCCAGCAGTGAACAGGGACTAGCGGGGTTCCGAGATACGCAGTATTTT
TRBV5-4	-	TRBJ1-2	-	CASSLEEGAGYTF	TGTGCCAGCAGCTTGGAAGAGGGCGCCGGCTACACCTTC
TRBV27	-	TRBJ2-3	once	CASSLGGFSDTQYF	TGTGCCAGCAGTTTAGGCGGGTTTTCAGATACGCAGTATTTT
TRBV11-2	TRBD1	TRBJ1-1	many	CASSPSRTGRTTEAFF	TGTGCCAGCAGCCCTAGCAGGACAGGCAGAACCACTGAAGCTTTCTTT
TRBV18	TRBD2	TRBJ2-1	-	CASSPRGHGGAHNEQFF	TGTGCCAGCTCACCACGGGGCCACGGGGGGGCTCACAATGAGCAGTTCTTC
TRBV10-3	-	TRBJ2-1	-	CAISEVTAGRAHEQFF	TGTGCCATCAGTGAAGTAACGGCGGGGAGAGCCCATGAGCAGTTCTTC
TRBV6-1	-	TRBJ2-7	-	CASSEAEGRQQYF	TGTGCCAGCAGTGAAGCAGAGGGGAGGCAGCAGTACTTC
TRBV9	-	TRBJ2-5	-	CASSPTGVGTQYF	TGTGCCAGCAGCCCCACGGGGGTGGGGACCCAGTACTTC
TRBV27	-	TRBJ1-5	-	CASSSGGSSNQPQHF	TGTGCCAGCAGTTCGGGGGGCTCGAGCAATCAGCCCCAGCATTTT
TRBV25-1	-	TRBJ1-5	-	CASSDSGDDQPQHF	TGTGCCAGCAGTGATTCAGGGGATGATCAGCCCCAGCATTTT
TRBV28	TRBD1	TRBJ2-5	-	CASSFGDRVAKYF	TGTGCCAGCAGTTTTGGAGACAGGGTGGCCAAGTACTTC
TRBV5-1	-	TRBJ2-3	-	CASSLVAPTDTQYF	TGCGCCAGCAGCTTGGTGGCACCCACAGATACGCAGTATTTT
TRBV11-1	-	TRBJ2-1	-	CASSLGLAAYNEQFF	TGTGCCAGCAGCTTAGGCCTAGCCGCCTACAATGAGCAGTTCTTC
TRBV11-3	TRBD2	TRBJ2-5	-	CASSPTSGSTKETQYF	TGTGCCAGCAGCCCGACTAGCGGGAGTACGAAAGAGACCCAGTACTTC
TRBV2	-	TRBJ1-1	-	CASLGVGGTEAFF	TGTGCCAGCTTAGGGGTCGGGGGGACTGAAGCTTTCTTT
TRBV29-1	TRBD2	TRBJ2-3	-	CSVLGTSGGTDTQYF	TGCAGCGTCTTGGGGACTAGTGGGGGCACAGATACGCAGTATTTT
TRBV6-5	-	TRBJ1-1	-	CASRRNRASEAFF	TGTGCCAGCAGGAGGAACAGGGCAAGTGAAGCTTTCTTT
TRBV5-1	TRBD2	TRBJ2-7	once	CASSPGGSPNTYEQYF	TGCGCCAGCAGCCCCGGGGGGTCTCCGAACACCTACGAGCAGTACTTC
TRBV5-4	TRBD1	TRBJ1-2	once	CASSRAGQGRVSRGYTF	TGTGCCAGCAGCCGAGCCGGACAGGGCCGGGTCTCGCGGGGCTACACCTTC
TRBV7-2	-	TRBJ1-1	-	CASSPWAEAFF	TGTGCCAGCAGCCCCTGGGCCGAAGCTTTCTTT
TRBV29-1	-	TRBJ2-1	-	CSVDLDSSYFNEQFF	TGCAGCGTTGATCTCGACAGCTCCTATTTCAATGAGCAGTTCTTC